These 6 T cell receptor beta chains share one sample of origin, sequenced in a study of T cell responses to AZD1222 COVID-19 vaccine. Clones were sequenced by immunoSEQ multiplex PCR, and TCRdb holds only the in-frame ones, with some missing. Among 100,000 to 150,000 clones listed, around 87% were seen once. The specimen was peripheral blood, collected on day 0 of AZD1222 vaccination. Receptors were obtained from an adult in good health.

V usage is TRBV12-3 or TRBV12-4 and J usage is TRBJ2-7; D remains unclear. The CDR3 spans 11 residues. Between the trimmed V and J ends, which lost 6 bases and 5 bases, there was a span of 8 bases. CDR3 protein: CASSKLNEQYF. CDR3 nucleotides: TGTGCCAGCAGCAAATTAAACGAGCAGTACTTC.

The chain uses TRBV28 and TRBJ1-3; the D gene is possibly TRBD1 (6 bases). From germline, CDR1 is MDHEN and CDR2 SYDVKM. The ends were cut back, 2 bases at V and 7 bases at J, with 12 bases in the middle. The CDR3 totals 14 residues. CDR3 bases: TGTGCCAGCAGTTTAGACAGGAGCTGGAACACCATATATTTT. It yields the protein CASSLDRSWNTIYF.

This sequence joins TRBV10-3 and TRBJ2-1; 13 bases align to TRBD2. V was pared by 4 bases and J by 8 bases, with 17 bases of the junction left unmatched. In germline, CDR1 is ENHRY, CDR2 SYGVKD. There are 19 residues in the CDR3. CDR3 in amino acids: CAISGNPGLAGTRGYEQFF. As DNA, the CDR3 is TGTGCCATCAGTGGGAATCCGGGACTAGCGGGGACCAGGGGCTATGAGCAGTTCTTC.

V usage is TRBV27 and J usage is TRBJ1-1; D gene uncertain. The V gene's germline CDR1 is MNHEY and CDR2 SMNVEV (reference sequence). The CDR3 is made up of 14 amino acids. V was clipped by 5 bases and J by 4 bases, with 14 bases between them. CDR3 sequence: CASSPFRAGTEAFF. The CDR3 nucleotides are TGTGCCAGCAGTCCCTTTCGGGCGGGCACTGAAGCTTTCTTT.

This clone was observed a single time. The chain recombines TRBV27 with TRBJ2-2; no clear D gene. The germline V gene encodes CDR1 MNHEY and CDR2 SMNVEV (reference sequence). The CDR3 spans 12 residues. V dropped 5 bases and J dropped 8 bases, with 9 bases sitting between them. The CDR3, as DNA: TGTGCCAGCAGTGTCCTGTGGGGGGAGCTGTTTTTT. Translation: CASSVLWGELFF.

V usage is TRBV27 and J usage is TRBJ2-5, with a possible D match to TRBD2 (6 bases). The germline CDR1 and CDR2 sequences are MNHEY and SMNVEV (reference sequence). This CDR3 has 13 amino acids. V dropped 5 bases and J dropped 2 bases, with 9 bases sitting between them. DNA for the CDR3: TGTGCCAGCAGTCCCGGGACTCAAGAGACCCAGTACTTC. It yields the protein CASSPGTQETQYF.